The present T cell receptor beta chain was sequenced within a study of CD8+CD57+ T cells in acquired aplastic anemia (dated by TCRdb to about 2018). Notes on the research overall: Extracted DNA from sorted CD4+ and CD8+ cells averaged about 3.4 ug, ranging from roughly 0.17 to 27.4 ug. Broader findings and caveats from the paper: CD8+ Simpson's diversity did not differ significantly between patients and healthy controls (P=0.060). Around 30 CD8+ CDR3 sequences were shared between patients and controls but appeared highly expressed in patients and within their immunodominant clones.

Comments on this clonotype: Its antigen is not yet known. Per-base qualities were not stored, and no clone one base away is much larger.

Genomic DNA was used as template for profiling of TCR beta VDJ combinations and CDR3 sequences. An Illumina HiSeq 2000 was used for TCR repertoire sequencing. The study's processing was this. Repertoires were assessed using TRBV/TRBJ rearrangement plots, CDR3 size and DJ length profiles, and Simpson's diversity index. Whichever DNA sequence was most abundant in the deep sequencing data was defined as the immunodominant clone. CDR3 amino acid sequences were checked for sharing between subjects and were compared against published repertoires and the VDJdb database. TCRdb reran the public reads through fastp at Q25 and MiXCR, keeping productive beta chains. Rows merge per CDR3 protein into single entries with the most common DNA and genes. The V and J calls come from TCRdb's annotation, not from the publication. The sample profile shows approximately 190,000 distinct CDR3 sequences; 64% of them were found once. 40% to 55% of the sample is in the top ten clones.

The CDR3 covers 18 residues, taking in both the cysteine and the phenylalanine. The read is trimmed to its CDR3 DNA, 54 bases read in frame from base 1. Trimming accounts for 4 bases at V and 4 bases at J, while the number of junction bases matched to no gene is 12. The germline V gene yields SGHTA for CDR1 and FQGNSA for CDR2. The study deep-sequenced TCR repertoires of sorted CD4+ and CD8+ blood T cells from severe aplastic anemia patients and healthy subjects. Ficoll-Paque density gradient centrifugation was used to isolate peripheral blood mononuclear cells. Before DNA extraction, CD4+ and CD8+ T cells were sorted with FACS or magnetic beads.

Sequenced sample: sorted CD4+, CD8+, or CD8+CD57+ T cells (not recorded which) from PBMCs. The chain was built from TRBV7-2 and TRBJ2-7; 14 central nucleotides agree with TRBD2. The clonotype originates from a human donor with severe aplastic anemia or a healthy control (not recorded which). The CDR3 protein sequence reads: CASSSVGGLAGEGYEQYF. In nucleotide form, the sequence is TGTGCCAGCAGCTCGGTAGGGGGACTAGCGGGAGAAGGGTACGAGCAGTACTTC.